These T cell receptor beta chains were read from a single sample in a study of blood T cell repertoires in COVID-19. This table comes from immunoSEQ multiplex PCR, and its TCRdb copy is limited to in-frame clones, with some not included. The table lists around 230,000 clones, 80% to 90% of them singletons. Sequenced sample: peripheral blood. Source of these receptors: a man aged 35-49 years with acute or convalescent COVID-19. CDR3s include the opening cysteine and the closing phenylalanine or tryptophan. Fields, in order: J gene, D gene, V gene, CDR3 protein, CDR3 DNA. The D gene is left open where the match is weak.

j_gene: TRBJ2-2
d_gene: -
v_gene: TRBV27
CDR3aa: CASSLSGDYTGELFF
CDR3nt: TGTGCCAGCAGTTTATCAGGAGATTATACCGGGGAGCTGTTTTTT

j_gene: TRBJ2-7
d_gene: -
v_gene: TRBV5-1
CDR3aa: CASSLGLQGYEQYF
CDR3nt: TGCGCCAGCAGCTTGGGGCTACAGGGCTACGAGCAGTACTTC

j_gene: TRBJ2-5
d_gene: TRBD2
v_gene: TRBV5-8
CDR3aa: CASSFGLAGGYGQETQYF
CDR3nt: TGTGCCAGCAGCTTCGGACTAGCGGGGGGCTATGGCCAAGAGACCCAGTACTTC

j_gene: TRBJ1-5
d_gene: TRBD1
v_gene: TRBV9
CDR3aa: CASSQTGDQPQHF
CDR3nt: TGTGCCAGCAGCCAAACAGGGGATCAGCCCCAGCATTTT

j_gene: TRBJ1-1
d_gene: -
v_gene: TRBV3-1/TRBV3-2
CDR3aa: CASSLTGGGDTEAFF
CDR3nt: TGTGCCAGCAGCCTAACAGGCGGCGGGGACACTGAAGCTTTCTTT

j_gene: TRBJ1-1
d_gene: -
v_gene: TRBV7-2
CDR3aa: CASSSRSNTEAFF
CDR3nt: TGTGCCAGCAGCTCGAGGTCAAACACTGAAGCTTTCTTT

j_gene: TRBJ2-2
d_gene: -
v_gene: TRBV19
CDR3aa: CASSILPAETGELFF
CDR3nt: TGTGCCAGTAGTATATTACCAGCGGAGACCGGGGAGCTGTTTTTT

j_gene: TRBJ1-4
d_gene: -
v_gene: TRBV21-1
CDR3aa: CASSNAGGPAYEKLFF
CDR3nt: TGTGCCAGCAGCAACGCCGGAGGGCCGGCCTATGAAAAACTGTTTTTT

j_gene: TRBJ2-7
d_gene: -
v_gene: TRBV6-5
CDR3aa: CASSYTGGYEQYF
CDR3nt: TGTGCCAGCAGTTACACTGGGGGGTACGAGCAGTACTTC

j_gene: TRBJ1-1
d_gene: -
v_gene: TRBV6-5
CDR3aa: CASSYSLGRGLGEAFF
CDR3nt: TGTGCCAGCAGTTACTCTTTGGGCAGGGGCCTAGGTGAAGCTTTCTTT

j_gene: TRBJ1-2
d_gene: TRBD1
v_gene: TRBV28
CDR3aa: CASSSDRGYGYTF
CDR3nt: TGTGCCAGCAGTTCGGACAGGGGCTATGGCTACACCTTC

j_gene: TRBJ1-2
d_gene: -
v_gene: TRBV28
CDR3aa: CASSWGGSAEESYGYTF
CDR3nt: TGTGCCAGCAGTTGGGGGGGATCGGCAGAAGAGTCCTATGGCTACACCTTC

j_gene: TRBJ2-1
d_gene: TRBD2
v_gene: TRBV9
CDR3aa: CASSVSGSSYNEQFF
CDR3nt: TGTGCCAGCAGCGTTAGCGGGAGCTCCTACAATGAGCAGTTCTTC